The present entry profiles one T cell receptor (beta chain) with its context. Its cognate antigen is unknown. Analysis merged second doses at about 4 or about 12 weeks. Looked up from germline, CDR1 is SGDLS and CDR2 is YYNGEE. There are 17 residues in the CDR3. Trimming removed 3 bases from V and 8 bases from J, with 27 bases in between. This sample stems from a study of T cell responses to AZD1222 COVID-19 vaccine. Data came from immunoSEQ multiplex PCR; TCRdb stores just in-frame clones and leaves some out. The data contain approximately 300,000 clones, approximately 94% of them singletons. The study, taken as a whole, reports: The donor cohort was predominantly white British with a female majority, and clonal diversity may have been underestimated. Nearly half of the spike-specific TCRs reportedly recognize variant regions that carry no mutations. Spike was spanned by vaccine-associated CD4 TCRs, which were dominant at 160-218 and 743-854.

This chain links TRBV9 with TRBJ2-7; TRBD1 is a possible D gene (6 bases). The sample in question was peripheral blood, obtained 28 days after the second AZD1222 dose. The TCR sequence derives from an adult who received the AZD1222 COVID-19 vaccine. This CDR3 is CASSEGNRVDSSTKQYF. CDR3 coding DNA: TGTGCCAGCAGCGAGGGGAACAGGGTGGACAGCTCTACGAAGCAGTACTTC.